These T cell receptor beta chains were read from a single sample in a study of shared clonotypes between healthy human individuals. Sequencing was performed with immunoSEQ multiplex PCR; in TCRdb, only in-frame clones are kept and a portion is missing. The data contain some 1.5 million clones, over 95% of them seen just once; the ten biggest clones take up roughly 1.1%. The sequenced sample consisted of naive CD4+ T cells sorted from blood. These receptors came from a man aged 25 to 40 in good health. The CDR3 runs from the conserved cysteine through the conserved F or W. D genes are given only for firm matches. Expanded clones are given a class, and other clones once, few, many or no size at all.

J gene,CDR3 length,clone size,V gene,D gene,CDR3 protein,CDR3 DNA
TRBJ2-4,15,NA,TRBV5-4,NA,CASSLLTGGGNIQYF,TGTGCCAGCAGCTTGTTAACAGGAGGGGGAAACATTCAGTACTTC
TRBJ2-1,14,NA,TRBV7-9,NA,CASSRAGSYNEQFF,TGTGCCAGCAGCCGGGCAGGGTCCTACAATGAGCAGTTCTTC
TRBJ2-7,14,NA,TRBV6-5,NA,CASSYSSQGSEQYF,TGTGCCAGCAGTTACTCGTCGCAGGGGAGCGAGCAGTACTTC
TRBJ1-5,15,NA,TRBV19,NA,CASSTGRAYNQPQHF,TGTGCCAGTAGTACGGGACGGGCCTACAATCAGCCCCAGCATTTT
TRBJ2-1,18,NA,TRBV4-2,TRBD1,CASSQDGPTGLSYNEQFF,TGTGCCAGCAGCCAAGATGGTCCGACAGGGCTCTCCTACAATGAGCAGTTCTTC
TRBJ2-3,15,NA,TRBV18,TRBD2,CASSQLAGGTDTQYF,TGTGCCAGCTCTCAACTAGCGGGAGGCACAGATACGCAGTATTTT
TRBJ2-5,14,NA,TRBV9,NA,CASSVDIYKETQYF,TGTGCCAGCAGCGTAGATATATACAAAGAGACCCAGTACTTC
TRBJ1-5,13,NA,TRBV10-3,NA,CAISEVGDQPQHF,TGTGCCATCAGTGAGGTGGGGGATCAGCCCCAGCATTTT
TRBJ2-5,14,once,TRBV11-2,NA,CASSPATGWETQYF,TGTGCCAGCAGCCCCGCAACGGGGTGGGAGACCCAGTACTTC
TRBJ2-1,15,NA,TRBV7-9,TRBD1,CASSPGGARADEQFF,TGTGCCAGCAGCCCAGGGGGCGCGAGGGCCGATGAGCAGTTCTTC
TRBJ2-2,17,NA,TRBV14,TRBD1,CASSQGYRGPNTGELFF,TGTGCCAGCAGCCAAGGTTACAGGGGACCCAACACCGGGGAGCTGTTTTTT
TRBJ1-1,18,NA,TRBV5-1,TRBD1,CASTLRGQEGFWNTEAFF,TGCGCCAGCACCTTAAGAGGACAGGAAGGCTTCTGGAACACTGAAGCTTTCTTT
TRBJ2-3,16,once,TRBV5-1,TRBD2,CASSFASSGSTDTQYF,TGCGCCAGCAGCTTCGCGTCTAGCGGGAGTACAGATACGCAGTATTTT
TRBJ2-4,19,NA,TRBV7-2,TRBD2,CASSLTPGLAGLAKNIQYF,TGTGCCAGCAGCTTAACACCGGGACTAGCGGGATTAGCCAAAAACATTCAGTACTTC
TRBJ2-7,19,NA,TRBV7-6,NA,CASSLALSPIDRRAYEQYF,TGTGCCAGCAGCTTAGCTTTGAGTCCGATCGACAGGAGAGCCTACGAGCAGTACTTC
TRBJ2-2,14,NA,TRBV10-2,NA,CASSRTANTGELFF,TGCGCCAGCAGCCGGACAGCGAACACCGGGGAGCTGTTTTTT
TRBJ1-5,13,few,TRBV6-1,NA,CASSEAFRQPQHF,TGTGCCAGCAGTGAAGCTTTTCGTCAGCCCCAGCATTTT
TRBJ2-7,17,NA,TRBV7-3,NA,CASSLTYYQGAGAEQYF,TGTGCCAGCAGCTTAACTTACTACCAGGGTGCAGGGGCTGAGCAGTACTTC
TRBJ1-2,14,NA,TRBV7-2,NA,CASTQPGLHYGYTF,TGTGCCAGCACCCAACCGGGACTCCACTATGGCTACACCTTC
TRBJ2-5,17,NA,TRBV7-9,TRBD2,CASSSLAGGPGQETQYF,TGTGCCAGCAGCTCTCTAGCGGGAGGGCCGGGTCAAGAGACCCAGTACTTC
TRBJ2-1,14,NA,TRBV5-1,TRBD2,CASSPGYSGRLEFF,TGCGCCAGCAGTCCGGGATATAGCGGGAGGTTGGAGTTCTTC
TRBJ2-1,17,NA,TRBV14,TRBD2,CASSQGPLAGVNNEQFF,TGTGCCAGCAGCCAGGGCCCACTAGCGGGAGTCAACAATGAGCAGTTCTTC
TRBJ2-3,12,NA,TRBV5-1,NA,CASSLDKDTQYF,TGCGCCAGCAGCTTGGATAAAGATACGCAGTATTTT
TRBJ2-1,15,once,TRBV28,NA,CASSTPWGKLNEQFF,TGTGCCAGCAGTACCCCATGGGGAAAACTCAATGAGCAGTTCTTC
TRBJ2-2,15,NA,TRBV11-2,TRBD1,CASSLGGTGFGELFF,TGTGCCAGCAGCTTGGGAGGGACAGGGTTCGGGGAGCTGTTTTTT
TRBJ1-2,11,NA,TRBV28,NA,CASSLDYGYTF,TGTGCCAGCAGTTTGGACTATGGCTACACCTTC